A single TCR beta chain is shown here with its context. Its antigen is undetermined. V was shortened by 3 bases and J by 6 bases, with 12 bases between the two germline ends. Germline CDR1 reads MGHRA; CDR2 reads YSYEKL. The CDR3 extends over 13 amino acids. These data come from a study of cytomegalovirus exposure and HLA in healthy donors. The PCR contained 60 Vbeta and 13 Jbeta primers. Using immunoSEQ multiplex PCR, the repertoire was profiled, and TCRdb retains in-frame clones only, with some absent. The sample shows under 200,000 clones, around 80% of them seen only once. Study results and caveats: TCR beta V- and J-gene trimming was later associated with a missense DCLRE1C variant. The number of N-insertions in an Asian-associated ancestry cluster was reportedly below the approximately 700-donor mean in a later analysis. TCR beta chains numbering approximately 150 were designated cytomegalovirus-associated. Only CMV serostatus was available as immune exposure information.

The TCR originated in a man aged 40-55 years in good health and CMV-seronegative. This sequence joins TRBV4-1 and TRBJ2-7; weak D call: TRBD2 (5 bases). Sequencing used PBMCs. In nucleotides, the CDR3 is TGCGCCAGCAGCCACAACAGCGGCGGCGAGCAGTACTTC. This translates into CASSHNSGGEQYF.